This entry features one T cell receptor beta chain sequence. Antigen specificity is unknown. Blood samples were obtained at baseline, cycle 4 day 1, and cycle 7 day 1. The sample belongs to a study of OX40 agonist ivuxolimab in advanced cancers. For the study at large: The patients received agonistic anti-OX40 (CD134) antibody ivuxolimab.

Study-wide results and caveats: Both CD4+ and CD8+ T cell populations in blood had undergone clonal expansion by week 6 at 0.1 to 3.0 mg/kg.

The table came from immunoSEQ multiplex PCR; TCRdb's copy has only in-frame clones and leaves some out. In the table there are tens of thousands of clones, roughly nine tenths of which are singletons. The CDR3 has 15 amino acids. Germline lookup yields CDR1 SGHTA and CDR2 FQGTGA. V lost 5 bases and J lost 8, with 19 bases in between. The receptor was derived from an adult with an advanced solid tumor such as melanoma, head and neck, liver or kidney cancer. The gene calls are TRBV7-3 and TRBJ2-1; D tentatively reads TRBD1 or TRBD2 (5 bases each). Specimen: CD4+ or CD8+ T cells sorted from blood, collected in a trial of the OX40 agonist ivuxolimab. The CDR3 bases are TGTGCCAGCAGCCCGGGGAGAAGGACGACAGATGAGCAGTTCTTC. This encodes CASSPGRRTTDEQFF.